A selection of T cell receptor beta chains follows, all from one sample in a study of shared clonotypes between healthy human individuals. Assay used: immunoSEQ multiplex PCR; TCRdb lists only in-frame clones, some missing. This table holds millions of clones, approximately 95% found once. The sequenced sample consisted of naive CD4+ T cells from PBMCs. These receptors all come from a man aged 18 to 30 in good health. Some clones in this sample may be carry-over from other donors' samples. Both conserved end residues are part of each CDR3. D genes are given only for firm matches. A clone size is listed for some rows: how often the clone was seen (once, few, many), or a class if it is expanded.

size,D,J,V,CDR3,DNA
-,TRBD2,TRBJ2-5,TRBV28,CASSLGLAGGLETQYF,TGTGCCAGCAGTTTGGGACTAGCGGGAGGATTGGAGACCCAGTACTTC
-,TRBD1,TRBJ1-2,TRBV2,CASSSDRTTPYGYTF,TGTGCCAGCAGTTCGGACAGGACAACCCCCTATGGCTACACCTTC
-,TRBD1,TRBJ1-3,TRBV28,CASSPPDRVGNTIYF,TGTGCCAGCAGTCCCCCCGACAGGGTAGGAAACACCATATATTTT
-,-,TRBJ2-3,TRBV5-1,CASSLGGAGRHTDTQYF,TGCGCCAGCAGCTTGGGTGGTGCTGGGCGCCACACAGATACGCAGTATTTT
few,-,TRBJ1-3,TRBV5-1,CASSLTGSGNTIYF,TGCGCCAGCAGCTTGACAGGCTCTGGAAACACCATATATTTT
-,TRBD1,TRBJ2-4,TRBV2,CASGRTGKNIQYF,TGTGCCAGCGGACGGACAGGGAAAAACATTCAGTACTTC
-,-,TRBJ2-1,TRBV9,CASSPLSGLGYNEQFF,TGTGCCAGCAGCCCCCTCTCGGGGCTGGGGTACAATGAGCAGTTCTTC
-,-,TRBJ1-3,TRBV5-4,CASSQPDSQGDGNSIYF,TGTGCCAGCAGCCAGCCGGACAGTCAAGGCGATGGAAACAGCATATATTTT
-,-,TRBJ2-1,TRBV5-4,CACAIDNEQFF,TGTGCCTGCGCCATCGACAATGAGCAGTTCTTC
-,-,TRBJ2-7,TRBV9,CASSVTGASYEQYF,TGTGCCAGCAGCGTTACGGGAGCATCCTACGAGCAGTACTTC
-,-,TRBJ1-1,TRBV19,CASSVTGWANTEAFF,TGTGCCAGTAGTGTCACAGGGTGGGCTAACACTGAAGCTTTCTTT
-,TRBD2,TRBJ2-7,TRBV6-1,CASSDPKASGWDYEQYF,TGTGCCAGCAGTGACCCTAAGGCTAGCGGGTGGGACTACGAGCAGTACTTC
-,-,TRBJ1-1,TRBV18,CASSRSGAPLTEAFF,TGTGCCAGCTCACGTTCAGGGGCACCGTTGACTGAAGCTTTCTTT
-,-,TRBJ2-2,TRBV7-6,CASSPGAGVAGELFF,TGTGCCAGCAGCCCAGGGGCAGGGGTGGCCGGGGAGCTGTTTTTT
-,TRBD1,TRBJ2-7,TRBV5-1,CASSGQGGGPYEQYF,TGCGCCAGCAGCGGACAGGGGGGAGGCCCCTACGAGCAGTACTTC
-,-,TRBJ1-4,TRBV6-6,CASGVSGNEKLFF,TGTGCCAGCGGCGTGTCCGGTAATGAAAAACTGTTTTTT
-,-,TRBJ2-5,TRBV7-3,CASSNLPGAGQETQYF,TGTGCCAGCAGCAATCTCCCGGGCGCAGGACAAGAGACCCAGTACTTC
-,TRBD2,TRBJ2-7,TRBV5-1,CASNLGGSSYEQYF,TGCGCCAGCAACCTGGGAGGGAGTTCCTACGAGCAGTACTTC
-,-,TRBJ1-4,TRBV4-2,CASSQEARTEKLFF,TGTGCCAGCAGCCAAGAGGCGAGGACAGAAAAACTGTTTTTT
-,-,TRBJ2-3,TRBV6-5,CASTNRRTDTQYF,TGTGCCAGCACAAACAGACGCACAGATACGCAGTATTTT
-,-,TRBJ2-2,TRBV6-5,CASSYSRQAGELFF,TGTGCCAGCAGTTACAGTCGACAGGCCGGGGAGCTGTTTTTT
-,-,TRBJ2-4,TRBV5-1,CASSLGDGQGNIQYF,TGCGCCAGCAGCTTGGGGGACGGGCAGGGAAACATTCAGTACTTC
few,TRBD2,TRBJ2-1,TRBV7-3,CASSFGTSYNEQFF,TGTGCCAGCAGCTTCGGGACTAGCTACAATGAGCAGTTCTTC
-,-,TRBJ2-2,TRBV9,CASSVASSTGELFF,TGTGCCAGCAGCGTAGCTAGTAGCACCGGGGAGCTGTTTTTT
once,TRBD2,TRBJ2-3,TRBV15,CATSRDGLAKDTQYF,TGTGCCACCAGCAGAGATGGACTAGCCAAAGATACGCAGTATTTT
-,TRBD2,TRBJ2-7,TRBV29-1,CSVLTSNEQYF,TGCAGCGTCCTGACTAGCAACGAGCAGTACTTC
-,-,TRBJ1-3,TRBV19,CASSILGTGNTIYF,TGTGCCAGTAGTATACTTGGGACTGGAAACACCATATATTTT
-,TRBD1,TRBJ2-1,TRBV5-1,CASSGQGWGNEQFF,TGCGCCAGCAGCGGACAGGGATGGGGTAATGAGCAGTTCTTC
-,TRBD1,TRBJ2-1,TRBV5-4,CASSRGGTEVNNEQFF,TGTGCCAGCAGCCGAGGTGGGACAGAAGTAAACAATGAGCAGTTCTTC
-,-,TRBJ1-5,TRBV2,CASRERELRQPQHF,TGTGCCAGCAGGGAAAGGGAACTGCGTCAGCCCCAGCATTTT